This T cell receptor (beta chain) comes out of a study of technical replicates of blood from a handful of donors. The method was immunoSEQ multiplex PCR; TCRdb's version includes in-frame clones alone and lacks a portion of them. The sample consists of 65,000 to 85,000 clones, approximately 96% of them appearing once. Trimming shortened V by 2 bases and J by 0 bases, and 10 bases separated the two germline ends. Germline V gene data show CDR1 as MNHEY and CDR2 as SVGAGI. The CDR3 contains 15 residues. This TCR derives from a human donor in good health. The specimen was T cells isolated from PBMCs. The chain links TRBV6-5 to TRBJ1-1; D remains ambiguous. The CDR3 sequence is CASSYREGMNTEAFF. In DNA, the CDR3 is TGTGCCAGCAGTTACAGGGAGGGAATGAACACTGAAGCTTTCTTT.